This T cell receptor beta chain was identified in a study of early T cells in non-severe SARS-CoV-2 infection (TCRdb year 2021). Concerning the study at large: Because TCR sequencing relied on bulk RNA taken from unsorted whole blood, pairing of alpha and beta chains was not possible.

The CDR3 sequence holds 12 residues, the cysteine and phenylalanine included. Here the CDR3 DNA is all that survives: 36 bases in frame from base 1. Sequences LGHDT (CDR1) and YNNKEL (CDR2) are obtained from the germline V gene (reference sequence). V drops 9 bases and J drops 1 base, leaving 9 bases in between. On the study overall, not on this receptor specifically: VDJdb matching was skewed toward anti-spike CD8 responses and likely underestimated virus-specific expansions by missing private and CD4 specificities.

The protocol used for the library was 5' RACE. This sample was sequenced with a NextSeq 500. Unique molecular identifiers were attached to individual cDNA molecules in the TCR library protocol so that sequencing error and PCR bias could be corrected. Both TCR alpha and beta chains were sequenced, and tight co-correlation was observed between alpha and beta sequence abundances in each sample. As for the original processing: Decombinator V4 was used to annotate TCR sequences for V gene, J gene and CDR3. TCRs were defined as expanded if a significant change between any two time points was detected under a Poisson model with p below 0.0001. Abundances of TCRs were expressed as counts per million after normalisation to the total number of TCRs sequenced in each sample. MAIT TCRs were defined by TRAV1-2 paired with TRAJ12, TRAJ20 or TRAJ33, and iNKT TCRs by TRAV10 paired with TRAJ18. VDJdb, accessed 1 November 2021, was searched for CMV, EBV and SARS-CoV-2 annotated TCRs, with TCRs annotated for multiple antigens excluded. Using fastp trimming at Q25 and MiXCR clonotype assembly, TCRdb reanalyzed the public sequencing data and kept in-frame beta chains. Each CDR3 protein gets just one entry, which takes the most common genes and DNA from the rows behind it. Clone size and V and J calls follow TCRdb, not the original study. The sample table shows roughly 53,000 distinct CDR3 sequences, and roughly a tenth are seen once. The ten top clones hold more than 20% of the sample.

About this clonotype: Its antigen specificity is not known. Within one base of it there is no much larger clone, and no base qualities were kept.

Set within a cohort of healthcare workers in London, UK, this nested case-control study involved weekly PCR testing of nasopharyngeal swabs along with blood sampling. Between 23 and 31 March 2020, the week of the UK lockdown, healthcare workers were enrolled and then followed up weekly for as long as 16 weeks. The rearrangement combines TRBV3-1 with TRBJ1-1; no D gene call is confident. This sequence was found in an adult who was a healthcare worker with PCR-confirmed SARS-CoV-2 infection or an uninfected control (not recorded which). Material for sequencing was whole blood. CDR3 sequence: CASSDWNTEAFF. The DNA is TGTGCCAGTTCAGACTGGAACACTGAAGCTTTCTTT. The CDR3 plus the reference TRBV3-1 and TRBJ1-1 genes for the other parts give the full variable domain: DTAVSQTPKYLVTQMGNDKSIKCEQNLGHDTMYWYKQDSKKFLKIMFSYNNKELIINETVPNRFSPKSPDKAHLNLHINSLELGDSAVYFCASSDWNTEAFFGQGTRLTVV.